This TCR beta chain appears in the sequencing data of a study of response to subunit inactivated influenza vaccine. This CDR3 region has 15 residues. The V end was cut by 3 bases, the J end by 5 bases, with 13 bases between. The table lists this clonotype with a few counts. TCRdb re-derived calls from the RT-PCR reads in MiXCR, one entry per CDR3 protein. Of under 800,000 distinct CDR3 sequences in the sample, 11% to 15% are singletons; the top ten hold less than 9%. This TCR was recovered from a man aged 50 to 59 who received an inactivated influenza vaccine. This chain uses TRBV12-3 or TRBV12-4 with TRBJ2-2; tentative D call: TRBD2 (6 bases). Sample: PBMCs from blood, taken roughly 15 days before vaccination. CDR3 protein: CASSLAGEATGELFF. CDR3 DNA: TGTGCCAGCAGTTTGGCTGGGGAGGCGACCGGGGAGCTGTTTTTT.